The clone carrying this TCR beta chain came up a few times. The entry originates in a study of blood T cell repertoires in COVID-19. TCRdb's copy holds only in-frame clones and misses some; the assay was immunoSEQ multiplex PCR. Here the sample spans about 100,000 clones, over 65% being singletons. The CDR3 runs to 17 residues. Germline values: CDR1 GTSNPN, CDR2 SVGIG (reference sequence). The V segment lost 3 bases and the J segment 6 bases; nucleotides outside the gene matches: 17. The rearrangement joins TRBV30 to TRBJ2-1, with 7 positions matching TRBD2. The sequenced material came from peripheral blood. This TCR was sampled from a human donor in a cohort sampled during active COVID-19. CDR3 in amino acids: CAWRLETKRESVNEQFF. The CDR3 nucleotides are TGTGCCTGGAGGCTTGAAACTAAGCGGGAATCGGTCAATGAGCAGTTCTTC.